Each of the 22 T cell receptor beta chains below was sequenced from the same sample in a study of CD8+CD57+ T cells in acquired aplastic anemia. All sequencing subjects had displayed CD8+CD57+ cell expansion on flow cytometry. Researchers used genomic DNA as the template to profile TCR beta VDJ and CDR3. TCRdb re-analysed the reads in MiXCR, keeping a single row per CDR3 protein. This table holds approximately 190,000 distinct CDR3 sequences, nearly 50% found once. The sequenced sample consisted of sorted CD4+, CD8+, or CD8+CD57+ T cells (not recorded which) from PBMCs. The receptors were gathered from a human donor with aplastic anemia.

The rearrangement links TRBV2 to TRBJ2-7, with unresolved D. The CDR3 length is 14 residues. Germline V gene sequence: CDR1 SNHLY, CDR2 FYNNEI. Trimming shortened V by 2 bases and J by 6 bases, and 14 bases separated the two germline ends. The CDR3 DNA follows: TGTGCCAGCAGTGAAAGTCGTACAGTCGGCGAGCAGTACTTC. Translated: CASSESRTVGEQYF.

The CDR3 loop reads CSVAAGAHEQYF. The CDR3 coding sequence is TGCAGCGTTGCCGCAGGGGCACACGAGCAGTACTTC. The rearrangement joins TRBV29-1 to TRBJ2-7, with D maybe TRBD1 (6 bases). The V end was cut by 4 bases, the J end by 5 bases, with 12 bases between. The CDR3 extends over 12 amino acids. Germline V gene lookup returns CDR1 SQVTM and CDR2 ANQGSEA.

This clonotype has only a few counts. The DNA for the CDR3 is TGTGCCAGCAGTGGAGACAGGGGAGGATTGCCCCAGCATTTT. Translated, it gives CASSGDRGGLPQHF. V gene TRBV2 combines with J gene TRBJ1-5; TRBD1 aligns across 8 bases. The CDR3 consists of 14 residues. Germline CDR1 reads SNHLY; CDR2 reads FYNNEI. With V trimmed by 4 bases and J by 9 bases, 8 bases remained unmatched.

The table lists this clonotype with many counts. This sequence joins TRBV7-2 and TRBJ1-3; D is uncertain. CDR1 is SGHTA and CDR2 is FQGNSA in the germline V gene. The CDR3 runs to 16 residues. V was clipped by 0 bases and J by 1 base, with 10 bases between them. The CDR3 nucleotides are TGTGCCAGCAGCTTAGCGGTCGGCTGGTCTGGAAACACCATATATTTT. Its protein is CASSLAVGWSGNTIYF.

V gene TRBV10-3 combines with J gene TRBJ2-1; 8 nucleotides align to TRBD1. The length of the CDR3 is 14 residues. Germline CDR1 and CDR2: ENHRY and SYGVKD. The J segment lost 8 bases and the V segment lost 6 bases, leaving 9 bases of the junction unmatched. This chain's CDR3 is CAISFHRGEDEQFF. The CDR3 nucleotides are TGTGCCATCAGCTTCCACAGGGGGGAAGATGAGCAGTTCTTC.

The chain recombines TRBV6-1 with TRBJ1-1; 7 bases align to TRBD1. The CDR3 is made up of 15 amino acids. V gave up 5 bases and J gave up 3 bases; unmatched junction bases: 9. From germline, CDR1 is MNHNS and CDR2 SASEGT. The CDR3 nucleotides are TGTGCCAGCAGTCTTCAACTTCAGGGGGACACTGAAGCTTTCTTT. This translates into CASSLQLQGDTEAFF.

There are many counts of this clonotype. This rearrangement joins TRBV11-2 to TRBJ2-7; the D is unclear. The germline V gene has CDR1 SGHAT and CDR2 FQNNGV. V lost 3 bases, J lost 2 bases, and 11 bases lay in between. The CDR3 sequence is 14 residues long. DNA of the CDR3: TGTGCCAGCAGCTTTACGTACGAGACCTACGAGCAGTACTTC. Residues: CASSFTYETYEQYF.

This clonotype came up many times. The J gene is TRBJ2-3, the V gene TRBV29-1; 8 bases are shared with TRBD1. Germline V gene lookup returns CDR1 SQVTM and CDR2 ANQGSEA. This CDR3 has 14 amino acids. The ends lost 6 bases at V and 4 bases at J; junction bases unmatched: 9. The CDR3 spells CSVDRGRSADTQYF. The CDR3 bases are TGCAGCGTCGACAGGGGAAGGTCGGCAGATACGCAGTATTTT.

The sample holds a few counts of this clonotype. This rearrangement joins TRBV6-1 to TRBJ1-2; TRBD1 agrees at 10 bases. Germline CDR1 reads MNHNS; CDR2 reads SASEGT. The CDR3 totals 16 residues. V trimming: 5 bases; J trimming: 6 bases; junction bases outside the gene matches: 12. In nucleotides, the CDR3 is TGTGCCAGCAGTCCATACAGCCGACAGGGGGCAAATGGCTACACCTTC. This sequence encodes CASSPYSRQGANGYTF.

The chain carries TRBV19 and TRBJ1-2; 10 bases align to TRBD1. CDR3 length equals 15 residues. Germline CDR1 is LNHDA and CDR2 is SQIVND (reference sequence). The junction had 8 bases not matched to a gene; V was cut back by 5 bases and J by 5 bases. CDR3 protein: CASSLDRGASYGYTF. Written as DNA, the CDR3 is TGTGCCAGTAGTCTGGACAGGGGGGCATCATATGGCTACACCTTC. Filled out from reference TRBV19 and TRBJ1-2, the complete variable domain reads DGGITQSPKYLFRKEGQNVTLSCEQNLNHDAMYWYRQDPGQGLRLIYYSQIVNDFQKGDIAEGYSVSREKKESFPLTVTSAQKNPTAFYLCASSLDRGASYGYTFGSGTRLTVV.

The V call is TRBV6-5, the J call TRBJ1-4, with no clear D. CDR1 and CDR2 from the germline V gene are MNHEY and SVGAGI. This CDR3 region has 14 residues. The V gene lost 6 bases and the J gene lost 10 bases, with 18 bases spanning the gap. The CDR3 region has the DNA TGTGCCAGCAGAGAACCCCCGTGGTATGGAAAACTGTTTTTT. Its translation: CASREPPWYGKLFF.

This clonotype has a handful of counts. Since a much larger clone is just one base distant, this may be a read error. The chain combines TRBV11-3 with TRBJ2-7; no reliable D call. The CDR3 is 11 residues long. The V gene's germline CDR1 is SGHNT and CDR2 YENEEA. V was shortened by 4 bases and J by 9 bases, with 10 bases between the two germline ends. The CDR3: CASSSYKGQYF. In DNA form, the CDR3 reads TGTGCCAGCAGCTCCTACAAAGGGCAGTACTTC.

The chain uses TRBV14 and TRBJ2-7; 8 bases agree with TRBD2. Germline loops: CDR1 SGHDN, CDR2 FVKESK. The CDR3 loop spans 13 amino acids. J gave up 4 bases and V 7 bases, and 6 bases lay outside the gene matches. CDR3 nucleotide sequence: TGTGCCAGCACGCCTAGCGGGTGGTACGAGCAGTACTTC. Protein: CASTPSGWYEQYF.

This clonotype was recorded many times. The V gene is TRBV20-1, the J gene TRBJ2-3; 8 bases match TRBD2. The V gene end was trimmed by 2 bases and the J gene end by 7 bases; junction bases not matched to a gene: 11. Germline-derived CDR1 and CDR2 are DFQATT and SNEGSKA (reference sequence). CDR3 length: 15 amino acids. The DNA of the CDR3 is TGCAGTGCTAGACACGGGAGGGCCCTTGTTCATACGCAGTATTTT. This codes for CSARHGRALVHTQYF.

The table lists this clonotype with many counts. The chain has TRBV4-2 and TRBJ2-2; D uncertain. The CDR3 consists of 12 residues. The germline gives CDR1 LGHNA, CDR2 YNFKEQ. V was pared by 0 bases and J by 4 bases, with 0 bases between. CDR3 nucleotide sequence: TGTGCCAGCAGCCAAGACACCGGGGAGCTGTTTTTT. This translates into CASSQDTGELFF.

Many counts were recorded for this clonotype. V usage is TRBV5-1 and J usage is TRBJ1-2; 8 bases line up with TRBD1. The CDR3 length is 13 residues. J gave up 3 bases and V 5 bases, and 3 bases lay outside the gene matches. Per the germline V gene, CDR1 is SGHRS and CDR2 is YFSETQ. CDR3 nucleotide sequence: TGCGCCAGCAGACAGGGGGGCGACTATGGCTACACCTTC. It encodes CASRQGGDYGYTF.

CDR3 sequence (DNA): TGTGCCAGCAGCTTAGAGGGGGGGGGCCCCAATGAGCAGTTCTTC. The encoded protein is CASSLEGGGPNEQFF. The V gene is TRBV7-3, the J gene TRBJ2-1; a possible D gene is TRBD2 (7 bases). This CDR3 comprises 15 residues. Trimming took 2 bases from V and 6 from J, leaving 14 bases between them. Germline V CDR1 and CDR2: SGHTA, FQGTGA. Full variable domain (missing parts from reference TRBV7-3 and TRBJ2-1): GAGVSQTPSNKVTEKGKYVELRCDPISGHTALYWYRQSLGQGPEFLIYFQGTGAADDSGLPNDRFFAVRPEGSVSTLKIQRTERGDSAVYLCASSLEGGGPNEQFFGPGTRLTVL.

The chain recombines TRBV25-1 with TRBJ1-3; possible D gene TRBD1, 6 bases. V gave up 4 bases and J gave up 4 bases, with 14 bases separating them. The CDR3 runs 15 residues. Germline lookup yields CDR1 MGHDK and CDR2 SYGVNS. This CDR3 reads CASSANRERGNTIYF. The DNA for the CDR3 is TGTGCCAGCAGTGCTAACAGGGAAAGGGGAAACACCATATATTTT.

This clonotype was counted at least ten times. The rearrangement links TRBV19 to TRBJ1-2; 8 nucleotides line up with TRBD1. This CDR3 contains 14 residues. Germline CDR1 LNHDA, CDR2 SQIVND (reference sequence). With V trimmed by 3 bases and J by 7 bases, 7 bases remained unmatched. CDR3 in DNA: TGTGCCAGTAGTATTAACAGGGGGGTTTCTGGCTACACCTTC. Translating gives CASSINRGVSGYTF.

V gene TRBV20-1 combines with J gene TRBJ1-2; tentatively, D is TRBD1 (6 bases). Trimming pared 3 bases from V and 5 bases from J, leaving 13 bases between. CDR3 size: 13 residues. CDR1 and CDR2 (germline): DFQATT, SNEGSKA (reference sequence). CDR3 loop: CSARGQTGYGYTF. As DNA, the CDR3 is TGCAGTGCTAGGGGACAAACGGGTTATGGCTACACCTTC.

This sequence joins TRBV10-3 and TRBJ2-7; 13 nucleotides align to TRBD2. The CDR3 spans 13 residues. Germline V lookup: CDR1 ENHRY, CDR2 SYGVKD. V lost 9 bases to trimming and J lost 4 bases; unmatched junction nucleotides: 3. The CDR3 DNA is TGTGCCATAAGGACTAGCGGGAGTTACGAGCAGTACTTC. This gives the protein CAIRTSGSYEQYF.

This clonotype was detected ten times or more. This sequence joins TRBV5-1 and TRBJ2-7, with D maybe TRBD2 (7 bases). V gave up 4 bases and J gave up 6 bases, with 17 bases separating them. Germline assignment: CDR1 SGHRS and CDR2 YFSETQ. The CDR3 consists of 14 residues. The CDR3 DNA reads TGCGCCAGCAGCCCCGGGGGAGGGGGGAGCGAGCAGTACTTC. Its protein is CASSPGGGGSEQYF.